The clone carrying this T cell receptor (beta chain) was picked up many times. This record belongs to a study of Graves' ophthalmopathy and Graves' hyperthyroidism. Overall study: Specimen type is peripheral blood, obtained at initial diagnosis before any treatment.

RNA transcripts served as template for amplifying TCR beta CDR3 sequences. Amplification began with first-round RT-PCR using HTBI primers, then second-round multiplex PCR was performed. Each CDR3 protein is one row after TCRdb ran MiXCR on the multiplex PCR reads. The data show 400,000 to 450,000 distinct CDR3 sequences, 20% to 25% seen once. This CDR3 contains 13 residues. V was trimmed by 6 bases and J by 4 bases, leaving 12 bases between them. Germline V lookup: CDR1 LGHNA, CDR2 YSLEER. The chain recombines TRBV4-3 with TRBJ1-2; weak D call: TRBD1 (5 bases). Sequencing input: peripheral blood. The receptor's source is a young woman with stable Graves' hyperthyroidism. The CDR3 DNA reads TGCGCCAGCAGTAAGGAGGGGCTCTATGGCTACACCTTC. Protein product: CASSKEGLYGYTF.